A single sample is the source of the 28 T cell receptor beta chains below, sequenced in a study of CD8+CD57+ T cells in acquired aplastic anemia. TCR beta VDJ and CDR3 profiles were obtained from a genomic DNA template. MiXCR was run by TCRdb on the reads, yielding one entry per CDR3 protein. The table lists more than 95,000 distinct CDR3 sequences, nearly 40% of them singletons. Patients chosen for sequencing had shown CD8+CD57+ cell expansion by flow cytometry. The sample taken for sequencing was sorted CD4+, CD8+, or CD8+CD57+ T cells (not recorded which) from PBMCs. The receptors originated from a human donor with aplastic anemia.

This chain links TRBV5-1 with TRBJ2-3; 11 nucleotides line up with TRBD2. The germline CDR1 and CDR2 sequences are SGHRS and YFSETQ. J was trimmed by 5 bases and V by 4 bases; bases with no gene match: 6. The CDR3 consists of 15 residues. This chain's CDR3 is CASSVAGGSGDTQYF. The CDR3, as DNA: TGCGCCAGCAGCGTAGCGGGGGGGTCCGGAGATACGCAGTATTTT.

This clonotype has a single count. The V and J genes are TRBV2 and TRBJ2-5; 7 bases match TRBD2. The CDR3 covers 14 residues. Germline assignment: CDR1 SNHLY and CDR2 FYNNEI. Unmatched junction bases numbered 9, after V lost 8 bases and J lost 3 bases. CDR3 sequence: CASSGLRVEETQYF. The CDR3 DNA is TGTGCCAGCTCGGGACTACGGGTGGAAGAGACCCAGTACTTC.

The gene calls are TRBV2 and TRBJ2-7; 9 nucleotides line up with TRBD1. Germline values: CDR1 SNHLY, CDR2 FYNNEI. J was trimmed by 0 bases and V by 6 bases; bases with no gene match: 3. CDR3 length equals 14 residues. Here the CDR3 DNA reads TGTGCCAGCAGCGTGGGACAGGGCTCCTACGAGCAGTACTTC. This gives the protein CASSVGQGSYEQYF. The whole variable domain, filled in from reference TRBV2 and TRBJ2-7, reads EPEVTQTPSHQVTQMGQEVILRCVPISNHLYFYWYRQILGQKVEFLVSFYNNEISEKSEIFDDQFSVERPDGSNFTLKIRSTKLEDSAMYFCASSVGQGSYEQYFGPGTRLTVT.

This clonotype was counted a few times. The CDR3 sequence: CASSGGTSEETQYF. DNA of the CDR3: TGTGCCAGCAGCGGTGGGACTAGCGAAGAGACCCAGTACTTC. The rearrangement uses TRBV9 and TRBJ2-5; 10 bases are a match to TRBD2. J gave up 3 bases and V 3 bases, and 2 bases lay outside the gene matches. The length of the CDR3 is 14 residues. Germline-derived CDR1 and CDR2 are SGDLS and YYNGEE.

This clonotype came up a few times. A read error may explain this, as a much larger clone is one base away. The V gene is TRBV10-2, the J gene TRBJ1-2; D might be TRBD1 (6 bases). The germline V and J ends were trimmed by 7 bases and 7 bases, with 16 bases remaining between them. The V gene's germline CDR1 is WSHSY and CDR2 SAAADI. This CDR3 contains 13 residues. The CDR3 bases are TGCGCCAGCAACCGACAGGATCGCTGTGGCTACACCTTC. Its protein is CASNRQDRCGYTF.

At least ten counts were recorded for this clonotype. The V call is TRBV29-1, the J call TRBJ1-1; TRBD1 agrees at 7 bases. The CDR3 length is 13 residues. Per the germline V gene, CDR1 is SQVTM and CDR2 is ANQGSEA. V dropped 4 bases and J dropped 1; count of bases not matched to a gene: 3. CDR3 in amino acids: CSVAGTANTEAFF. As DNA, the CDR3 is TGCAGCGTTGCCGGGACAGCGAACACTGAAGCTTTCTTT. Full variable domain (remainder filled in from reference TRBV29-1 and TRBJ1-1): SAVISQKPSRDICQRGTSLTIQCQVDSQVTMMFWYRQQPGQSLTLIATANQGSEATYESGFVIDKFPISRPNLTFSTLTVSNMSPEDSSIYLCSVAGTANTEAFFGQGTRLTVV.

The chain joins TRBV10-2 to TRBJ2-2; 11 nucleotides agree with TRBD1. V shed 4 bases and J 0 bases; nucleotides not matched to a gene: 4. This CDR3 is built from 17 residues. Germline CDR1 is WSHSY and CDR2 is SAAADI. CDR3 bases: TGCGCCAGCAGTGCCTTGGGACAGGGGGCGAACACCGGGGAGCTGTTTTTT. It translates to CASSALGQGANTGELFF.

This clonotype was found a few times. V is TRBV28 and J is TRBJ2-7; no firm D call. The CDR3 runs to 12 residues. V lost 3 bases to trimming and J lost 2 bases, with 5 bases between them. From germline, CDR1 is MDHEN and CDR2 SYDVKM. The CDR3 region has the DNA TGTGCCAGCAGTTTTGGAACCTACGAGCAGTACTTC. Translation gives CASSFGTYEQYF.

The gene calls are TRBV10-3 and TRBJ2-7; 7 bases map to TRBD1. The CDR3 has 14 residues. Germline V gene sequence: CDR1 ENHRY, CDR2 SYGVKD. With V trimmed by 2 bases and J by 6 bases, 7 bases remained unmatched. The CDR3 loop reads CAISERQGQSEQYF. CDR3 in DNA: TGTGCCATCAGTGAGCGACAGGGCCAGAGCGAGCAGTACTTC.

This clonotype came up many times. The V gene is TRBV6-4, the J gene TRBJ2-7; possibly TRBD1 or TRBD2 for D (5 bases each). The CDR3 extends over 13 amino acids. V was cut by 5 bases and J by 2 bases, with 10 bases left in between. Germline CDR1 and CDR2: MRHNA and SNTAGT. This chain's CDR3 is CASSWGRPYEQYF. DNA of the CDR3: TGTGCCAGCAGTTGGGGACGGCCCTACGAGCAGTACTTC.

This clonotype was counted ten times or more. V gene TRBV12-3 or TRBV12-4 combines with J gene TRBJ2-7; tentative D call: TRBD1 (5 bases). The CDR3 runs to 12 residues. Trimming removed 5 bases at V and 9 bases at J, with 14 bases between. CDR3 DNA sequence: TGTGCCAGCAGTCCTCACAGGTCCCCGCAGTACTTC. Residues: CASSPHRSPQYF.

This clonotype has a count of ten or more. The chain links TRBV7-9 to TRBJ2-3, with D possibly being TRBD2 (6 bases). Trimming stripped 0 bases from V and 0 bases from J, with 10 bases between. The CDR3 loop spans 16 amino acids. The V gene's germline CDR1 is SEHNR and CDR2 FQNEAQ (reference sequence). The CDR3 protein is CASSLASGSSTDTQYF. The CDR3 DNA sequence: TGTGCCAGCAGCTTAGCGAGCGGGTCTAGCACAGATACGCAGTATTTT.

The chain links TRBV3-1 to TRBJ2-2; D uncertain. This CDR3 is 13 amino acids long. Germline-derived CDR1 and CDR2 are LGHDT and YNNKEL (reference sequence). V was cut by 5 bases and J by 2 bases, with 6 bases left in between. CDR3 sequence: CASSSVNTGELFF. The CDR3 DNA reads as TGTGCCAGCAGCTCAGTCAACACCGGGGAGCTGTTTTTT.

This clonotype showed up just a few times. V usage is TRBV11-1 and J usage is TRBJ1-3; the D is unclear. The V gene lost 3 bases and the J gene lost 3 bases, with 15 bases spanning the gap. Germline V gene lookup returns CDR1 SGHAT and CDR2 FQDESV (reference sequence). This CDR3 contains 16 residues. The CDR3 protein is CASSLKPRIGGNTIYF. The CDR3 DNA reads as TGTGCCAGCAGCTTGAAGCCCCGGATCGGTGGAAACACCATATATTTT.

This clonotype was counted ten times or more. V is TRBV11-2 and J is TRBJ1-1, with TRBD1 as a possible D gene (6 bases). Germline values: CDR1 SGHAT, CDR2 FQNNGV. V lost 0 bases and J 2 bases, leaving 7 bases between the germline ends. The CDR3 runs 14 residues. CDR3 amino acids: CASSLEQGNTEAFF. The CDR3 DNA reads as TGTGCCAGCAGCTTAGAACAGGGCAACACTGAAGCTTTCTTT.

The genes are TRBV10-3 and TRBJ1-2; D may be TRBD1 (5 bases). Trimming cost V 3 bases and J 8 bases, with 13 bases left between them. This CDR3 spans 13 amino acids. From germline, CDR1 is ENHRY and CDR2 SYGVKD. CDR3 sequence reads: CAISDRGEQGYTF. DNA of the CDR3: TGTGCCATCAGTGATCGGGGGGAGCAAGGCTACACCTTC.

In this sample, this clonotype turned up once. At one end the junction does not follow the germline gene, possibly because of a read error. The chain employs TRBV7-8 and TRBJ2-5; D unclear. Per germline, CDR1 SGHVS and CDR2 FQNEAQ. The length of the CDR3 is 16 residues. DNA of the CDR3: TGCGCCAGCAGCTTAGCCTTACGGAGTCCAGGAGAGACCCAGTACTTC. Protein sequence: CASSLALRSPGETQYF.

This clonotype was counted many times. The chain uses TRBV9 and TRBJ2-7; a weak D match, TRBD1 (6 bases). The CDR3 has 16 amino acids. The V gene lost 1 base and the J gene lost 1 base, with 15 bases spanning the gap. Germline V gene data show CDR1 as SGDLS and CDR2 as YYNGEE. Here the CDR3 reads CASSVFGQRVSYEQYF. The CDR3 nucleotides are TGTGCCAGCAGCGTATTTGGACAGCGTGTATCCTACGAGCAGTACTTC.

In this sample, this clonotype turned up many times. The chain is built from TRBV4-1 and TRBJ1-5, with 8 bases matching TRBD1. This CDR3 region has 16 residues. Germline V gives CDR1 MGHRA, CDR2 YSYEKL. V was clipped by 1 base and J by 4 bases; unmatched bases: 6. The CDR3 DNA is TGCGCCAGCAGCCAAGTCGGACAGGGAGGTAATCAGCCCCAGCATTTT. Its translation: CASSQVGQGGNQPQHF.

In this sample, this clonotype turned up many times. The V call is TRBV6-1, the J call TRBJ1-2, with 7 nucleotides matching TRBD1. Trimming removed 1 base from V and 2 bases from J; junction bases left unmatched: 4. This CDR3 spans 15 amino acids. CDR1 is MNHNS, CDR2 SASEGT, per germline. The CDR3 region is CASSEDEGQNYGYTF. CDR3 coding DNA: TGTGCCAGCAGTGAAGATGAGGGACAGAACTATGGCTACACCTTC.

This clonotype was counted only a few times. CDR3 nucleotides: TGTGCCAGCAGCTTAGGGCACAGGGGGCGGGGAGATACGCAGTATTTT. Translating it yields CASSLGHRGRGDTQYF. The chain recombines TRBV7-2 with TRBJ2-3, with 9 bases lining up with TRBD1. Germline V gene data show CDR1 as SGHTA and CDR2 as FQGNSA. The CDR3 runs to 16 residues. The V segment lost 1 base and the J segment 5 bases; nucleotides outside the gene matches: 7.

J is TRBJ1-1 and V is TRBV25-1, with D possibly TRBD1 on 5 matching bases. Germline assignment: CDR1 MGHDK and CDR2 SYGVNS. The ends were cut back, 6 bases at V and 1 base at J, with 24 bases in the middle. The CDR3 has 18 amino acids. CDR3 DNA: TGTGCCAGCAGCTTGGAATATAGGGGCACAGGTGAGAACACTGAAGCTTTCTTT. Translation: CASSLEYRGTGENTEAFF.

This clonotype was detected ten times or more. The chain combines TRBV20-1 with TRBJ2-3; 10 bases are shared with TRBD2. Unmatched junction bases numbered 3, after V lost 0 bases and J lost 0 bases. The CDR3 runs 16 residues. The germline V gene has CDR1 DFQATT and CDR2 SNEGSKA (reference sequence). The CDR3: CSAREPSGGSTDTQYF. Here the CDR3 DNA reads TGCAGTGCTAGAGAACCTAGCGGGGGAAGCACAGATACGCAGTATTTT.

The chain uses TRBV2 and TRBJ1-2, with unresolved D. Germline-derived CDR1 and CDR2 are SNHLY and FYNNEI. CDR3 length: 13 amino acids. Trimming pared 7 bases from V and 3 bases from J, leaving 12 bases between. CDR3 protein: CASKSLDYYGYTF. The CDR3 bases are TGTGCCAGCAAAAGTCTCGACTACTATGGCTACACCTTC.

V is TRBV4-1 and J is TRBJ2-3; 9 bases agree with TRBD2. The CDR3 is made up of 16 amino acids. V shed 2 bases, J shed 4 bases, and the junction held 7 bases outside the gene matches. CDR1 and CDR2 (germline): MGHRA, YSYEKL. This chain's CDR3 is CASSQSPAGGADTQYF. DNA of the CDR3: TGCGCCAGCAGCCAAAGCCCAGCGGGGGGCGCAGATACGCAGTATTTT.

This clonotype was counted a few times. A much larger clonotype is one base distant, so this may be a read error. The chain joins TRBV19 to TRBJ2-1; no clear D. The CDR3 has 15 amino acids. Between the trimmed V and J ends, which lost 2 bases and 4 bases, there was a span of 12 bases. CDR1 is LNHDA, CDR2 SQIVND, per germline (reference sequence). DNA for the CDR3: TGTGCCAGTAGTATATCCCGCCAGCCTTACAATGAGCAGTTCTTC. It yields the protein CASSISRQPYNEQFF.

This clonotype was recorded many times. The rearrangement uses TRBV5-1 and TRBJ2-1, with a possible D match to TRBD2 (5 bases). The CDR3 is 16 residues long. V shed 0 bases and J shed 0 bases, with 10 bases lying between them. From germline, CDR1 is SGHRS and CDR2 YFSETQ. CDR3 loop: CASSLGERTSYNEQFF. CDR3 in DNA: TGCGCCAGCAGCTTGGGGGAGCGGACCTCCTACAATGAGCAGTTCTTC.

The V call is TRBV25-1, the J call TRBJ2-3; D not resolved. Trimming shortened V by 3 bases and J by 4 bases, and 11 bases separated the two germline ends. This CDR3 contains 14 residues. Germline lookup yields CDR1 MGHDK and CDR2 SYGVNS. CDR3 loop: CASSDPSVADTQYF. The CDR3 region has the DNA TGTGCCAGCAGTGACCCCTCGGTTGCAGATACGCAGTATTTT.